Listed here are 15 T cell receptor beta chains from one sample, sequenced in a study of T cells in tumors after PD-1 blockade. Sequencing was performed with immunoSEQ multiplex PCR; in TCRdb, only in-frame clones are kept and a portion is missing. The sample lists fewer than 35,000 clones, more than 70% seen once, with 38% in the top ten. The material sequenced was PBMCs, taken before anti-PD-1 treatment. These receptors were collected from a human donor with basal cell carcinoma.

This clone was counted ten times or more. Here the CDR3 reads CASSPVPGRGDTQYF. The DNA for the CDR3 is TGTGCCAGCAGCCCGGTACCGGGAAGGGGAGATACGCAGTATTTT. The chain uses TRBV7-2 and TRBJ2-3, with D perhaps being TRBD1 or TRBD2 (5 bases each). There are 15 residues in the CDR3. The V and J ends lost 5 bases and 5 bases respectively, with 17 bases between them. The V gene's germline CDR1 is SGHTA and CDR2 FQGNSA.

The rearrangement uses TRBV27 and TRBJ2-7, with D maybe TRBD1 (6 bases). Germline CDR1 MNHEY, CDR2 SMNVEV (reference sequence). The CDR3 is 15 residues long. V lost 10 bases to trimming and J lost 6 bases, with 25 bases between them. The CDR3 sequence is CANPTLDRYPFEQYF. Written as DNA, the CDR3 is TGTGCCAACCCCACCTTAGACAGGTATCCCTTCGAGCAGTACTTC.

This clone was found a few times. Here the CDR3 DNA reads TGCAGTGCTAATCTAGCGCGCGAGCAGTACTTC. This codes for CSANLAREQYF. The V gene is TRBV20-1, the J gene TRBJ2-7; a possible D gene is TRBD2 (6 bases). The CDR3 has 11 residues. From germline, CDR1 is DFQATT and CDR2 SNEGSKA (reference sequence). The V end was cut by 4 bases, the J end by 6 bases, with 10 bases between.

The chain couples TRBV5-1 to TRBJ2-1; D call uncertain. Germline loops: CDR1 SGHRS, CDR2 YFSETQ. V was pared by 4 bases and J by 0 bases, with 11 bases between. The CDR3 consists of 15 residues. The CDR3: CASSPDPGSYNEQFF. In nucleotides, the CDR3 is TGCGCCAGCAGCCCGGACCCCGGCTCCTACAATGAGCAGTTCTTC.

The genes are TRBV11-3 and TRBJ2-7; 8 bases map to TRBD2. This CDR3 has 14 residues. V shed 3 bases, J shed 1 base, and the junction held 2 bases outside the gene matches. Germline V gene lookup returns CDR1 SGHNT and CDR2 YENEEA. CDR3 in DNA: TGTGCCAGCAGCTTTCTAGCGGGTTCCTACGAGCAGTACTTC. Amino acids: CASSFLAGSYEQYF.

The chain uses TRBV6-5 and TRBJ2-5, with 11 bases fitting TRBD2. Germline trimming cut 6 bases from V and 3 bases from J; bases unmatched to any gene: 0. Germline V gene lookup returns CDR1 MNHEY and CDR2 SVGAGI. This CDR3 comprises 13 residues. CDR3 coding DNA: TGTGCCAGCAGGACTAGCGGGAAAGAGACCCAGTACTTC. Translated, it gives CASRTSGKETQYF.

Only a few counts were recorded for this clone. V and J are TRBV19 and TRBJ2-7; TRBD1 or TRBD2 may be the D gene (6 bases each). V lost 6 bases to trimming and J lost 0 bases, with 15 bases between them. The CDR3 contains 15 residues. Germline CDR1 is LNHDA and CDR2 is SQIVND (reference sequence). The CDR3 protein is CASRALGGTSYEQYF. CDR3 coding DNA: TGTGCCAGTAGGGCATTAGGGGGGACCTCCTACGAGCAGTACTTC.

This clone was detected once. The chain carries TRBV18 and TRBJ1-4; TRBD1 agrees at 9 bases. V dropped 5 bases and J dropped 6; count of bases not matched to a gene: 19. Germline CDR1 KGHSH, CDR2 LQKENI. The CDR3 length is 19 residues. Here the CDR3 reads CASSSGSGTGLLSHEKLFF. The DNA for the CDR3 is TGTGCCAGCTCATCTGGATCCGGGACAGGGCTATTATCACATGAAAAACTGTTTTTT.

The table lists this clone with a few counts. The rearrangement joins TRBV6-5 to TRBJ1-5; the match to TRBD1 covers 10 bases. Per germline, CDR1 MNHEY and CDR2 SVGAGI. CDR3 size: 15 residues. Losses at the gene ends were 5 bases for V and 2 bases for J; bases not matched to a gene: 3. CDR3 region: CASSRGTGGNQPQHF. The CDR3 DNA reads as TGTGCCAGCAGTCGAGGGACAGGGGGCAATCAGCCCCAGCATTTT.

This clone has a handful of counts. The V call is TRBV11-3, the J call TRBJ1-5; D is unresolved. CDR1 is SGHNT and CDR2 is YENEEA in the germline V gene. V was shortened by 1 base and J by 0 bases, with 7 bases between the two germline ends. The CDR3 loop spans 15 amino acids. CDR3 protein: CASSLGGNSNQPQHF. The CDR3 nucleotides read TGTGCCAGCAGCTTAGGCGGAAATAGCAATCAGCCCCAGCATTTT.

The V and J genes are TRBV7-8 and TRBJ1-3, with D unclear. This CDR3 has 20 residues. The germline V and J ends were trimmed by 3 bases and 0 bases, with 24 bases remaining between them. Germline-derived CDR1 and CDR2 are SGHVS and FQNEAQ. This chain's CDR3 is CASSFARTQERSLSGNTIYF. For the CDR3, the DNA is TGTGCCAGCAGCTTCGCCCGAACCCAGGAAAGGAGCCTCTCTGGAAACACCATATATTTT.

Only a few counts were recorded for this clone. The rearrangement joins TRBV7-2 to TRBJ2-7, with 11 bases identical to TRBD2. This CDR3 comprises 15 residues. V lost 5 bases to trimming and J lost 6 bases; unmatched junction nucleotides: 9. CDR1 is SGHTA, CDR2 FQGNSA, per germline. DNA of the CDR3: TGTGCCAGCAGCCACACGGGGACTAGCGGTTTCGAGCAGTACTTC. Its protein product is CASSHTGTSGFEQYF. The entire variable domain, with the rest obtained from reference TRBV7-2 and TRBJ2-7, is as follows: GAGVSQSPSNKVTEKGKDVELRCDPISGHTALYWYRQSLGQGLEFLIYFQGNSAPDKSGLPSDRFSAERTGGSVSTLTIQRTQQEDSAVYLCASSHTGTSGFEQYFGPGTRLTVT.

The chain recombines TRBV2 with TRBJ2-6; 7 bases fit TRBD1. The CDR3 has 17 residues. After removal of 5 bases from V and 0 bases from J, the junction contained 7 bases not matched to a gene. CDR1 is SNHLY and CDR2 is FYNNEI in the germline V gene. The CDR3 sequence: CASSRPGQRSGANVLTF. CDR3 coding DNA: TGTGCCAGCAGTCGACCGGGACAGCGCTCTGGGGCCAACGTCCTGACTTTC.

The J gene is TRBJ2-7, the V gene TRBV6-2 or TRBV6-3; D is perhaps TRBD1 or TRBD2 (5 bases each). Trimming shortened V by 2 bases and J by 3 bases, and 11 bases separated the two germline ends. CDR3 length: 14 amino acids. From germline, CDR1 is MNHEY and CDR2 SVGEGT. CDR3 amino acids: CASSYGGRIYEQYF. CDR3 sequence (DNA): TGTGCCAGCAGTTACGGGGGACGTATCTACGAGCAGTACTTC.

V usage is TRBV27 and J usage is TRBJ2-3, with 9 bases identical to TRBD2. The ends lost 5 bases at V and 2 bases at J; junction bases unmatched: 11. CDR1 and CDR2 from the germline V gene are MNHEY and SMNVEV (reference sequence). This CDR3 region has 17 residues. The CDR3 nucleotides are TGTGCCAGCAGTGGGGGGCTGACTAGCGGCCACACAGATACGCAGTATTTT. This encodes CASSGGLTSGHTDTQYF.